The clone carrying this T cell receptor (beta chain) appeared a few times. Antigen specificity is unknown. These data come from a study of T-cell reconstitution after alpha-beta-depleted transplantation in children. Preparation of the TCRbeta library involved a method that used unique molecular identifiers. TCRdb passed the PCR reads through MiXCR, listing each CDR3 protein once. In the table there are about 130,000 distinct CDR3 sequences, about 9.9% of which are singletons. Regarding the study as a whole: In patients about two months after transplant, alpha-beta T cells reportedly arose from several hundred expanded graft clones. T-cell counts and diversity at one year following transplant were attributed mainly to newly produced T cells.

CDR3 length: 13 residues. Germline V gene sequence: CDR1 DFQATT, CDR2 SNEGSKA (reference sequence). Between the trimmed V and J ends, which lost 6 bases and 5 bases, there was a span of 16 bases. The chain combines TRBV20-1 with TRBJ2-5; D call uncertain. Source: PBMCs, mostly from graft donor cells, taken 180 days after TCRalphabeta/CD19-depleted stem cell transplant. The source of this sequence is a girl less than two years old who had a stem cell transplant for combined immunodeficiency, so the T cells may come from the graft donor. DNA of the CDR3: TGCAGTGCCCAACGGGTGGCCCCGGAGACCCAGTACTTC. Amino acids: CSAQRVAPETQYF.